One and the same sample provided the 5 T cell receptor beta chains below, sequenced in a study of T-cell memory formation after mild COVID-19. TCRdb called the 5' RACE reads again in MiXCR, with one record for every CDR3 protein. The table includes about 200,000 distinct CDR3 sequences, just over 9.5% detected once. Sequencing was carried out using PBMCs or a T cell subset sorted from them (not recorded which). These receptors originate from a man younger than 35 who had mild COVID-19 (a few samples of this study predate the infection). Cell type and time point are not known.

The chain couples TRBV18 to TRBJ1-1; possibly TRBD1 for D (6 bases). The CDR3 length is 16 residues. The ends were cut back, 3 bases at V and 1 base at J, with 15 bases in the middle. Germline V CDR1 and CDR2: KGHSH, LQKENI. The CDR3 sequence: CASSPVSGVENTEAFF. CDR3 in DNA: TGTGCCAGCTCACCGGTGTCAGGGGTAGAGAACACTGAAGCTTTCTTT. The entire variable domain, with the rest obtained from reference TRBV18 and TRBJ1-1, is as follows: NAGVMQNPRHLVRRRGQEARLRCSPMKGHSHVYWYRQLPEEGLKFMVYLQKENIIDESGMPKERFSAEFPKEGPSILRIQQVVRGDSAAYFCASSPVSGVENTEAFFGQGTRLTVV.

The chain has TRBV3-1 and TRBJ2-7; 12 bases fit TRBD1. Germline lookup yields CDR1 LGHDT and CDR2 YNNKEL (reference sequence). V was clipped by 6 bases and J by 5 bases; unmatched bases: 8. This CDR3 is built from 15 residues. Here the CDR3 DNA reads TGTGCCAGCAGAACTCGGGACAGGGGGCAAAACGAGCAGTACGTC. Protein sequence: CASRTRDRGQNEQYV.

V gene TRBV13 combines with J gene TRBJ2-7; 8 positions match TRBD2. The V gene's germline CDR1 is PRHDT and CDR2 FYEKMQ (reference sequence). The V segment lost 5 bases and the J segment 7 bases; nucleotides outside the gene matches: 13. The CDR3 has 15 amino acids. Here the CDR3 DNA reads TGTGCCAGCAGCCGCGCCGGGAGGGGGGCTCGGGAGCAGTACGTC. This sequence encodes CASSRAGRGAREQYV.

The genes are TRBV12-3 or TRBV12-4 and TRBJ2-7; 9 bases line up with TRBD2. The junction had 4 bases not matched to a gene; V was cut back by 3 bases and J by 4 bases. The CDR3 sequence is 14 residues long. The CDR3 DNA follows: TGTGCCAGCAGTTTGGTAGCGGGGGAATACGAGCAGTACTTC. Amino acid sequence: CASSLVAGEYEQYF.

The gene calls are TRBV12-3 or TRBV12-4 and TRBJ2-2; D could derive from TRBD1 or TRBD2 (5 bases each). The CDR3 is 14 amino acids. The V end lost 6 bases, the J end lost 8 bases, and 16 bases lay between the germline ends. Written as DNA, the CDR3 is TGTGCCAGCAGGAACCGGGAAAACAGGGGGGAGCTGTTTTTT. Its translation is CASRNRENRGELFF.